These 6 T cell receptor beta chains were all obtained from the same sample, sequenced in a study of PD-1 blockade in classical Hodgkin lymphoma. Relapses following autologous stem cell transplantation were seen in all patients, with brentuximab vedotin exposure varying. Using immunoSEQ multiplex PCR, the repertoire was profiled, and TCRdb retains in-frame clones only, with some absent. Of more than 40,000 clones in the sample, over 70% were seen once. Material: peripheral blood mononuclear cells (PBMCs), obtained at baseline. These TCRs come from a human donor with classical Hodgkin lymphoma.

This clone was counted a few times. This sequence joins TRBV18 and TRBJ1-1, with TRBD1 as a possible D gene (5 bases). CDR1 is KGHSH and CDR2 is LQKENI in the germline V gene. The ends were cut back, 0 bases at V and 1 base at J, with 12 bases in the middle. This CDR3 region has 16 residues. DNA of the CDR3: TGTGCCAGCTCACCACCGAACACAGGCTCGAACACTGAAGCTTTCTTT. Translated, it gives CASSPPNTGSNTEAFF.

This sequence joins TRBV7-2 and TRBJ2-1; a possible D gene is TRBD1 (6 bases). Germline CDR1 and CDR2: SGHTA and FQGNSA. Trimming shortened V by 4 bases and J by 7 bases, and 17 bases separated the two germline ends. This CDR3 spans 15 amino acids. In DNA form, the CDR3 reads TGTGCCAGCAGCTCTCAGGGGTTACCTCGGAATGAGCAGTTCTTC. Its translation is CASSSQGLPRNEQFF. The full variable domain, its missing parts supplied by reference TRBV7-2 and TRBJ2-1, is GAGVSQSPSNKVTEKGKDVELRCDPISGHTALYWYRQSLGQGLEFLIYFQGNSAPDKSGLPSDRFSAERTGGSVSTLTIQRTQQEDSAVYLCASSSQGLPRNEQFFGPGTRLTVL.

The chain carries TRBV29-1 and TRBJ1-2, with 7 positions matching TRBD1. CDR1 and CDR2 from the germline V gene are SQVTM and ANQGSEA. The CDR3 has 12 residues. The J segment lost 6 bases and the V segment lost 1 base, leaving 2 bases of the junction unmatched. The CDR3 loop reads CSVEGQGNGYTF. DNA for the CDR3: TGCAGCGTTGAAGGACAGGGAAATGGCTACACCTTC.

The chain has TRBV6-1 and TRBJ1-1, with D perhaps TRBD1 (6 bases). The CDR3 consists of 13 residues. Per germline, CDR1 MNHNS and CDR2 SASEGT. Trimming stripped 6 bases from V and 1 base from J, with 9 bases between. The CDR3 coding sequence is TGTGCCAGCAGGCCGACAGGGAACACTGAAGCTTTCTTT. Translation: CASRPTGNTEAFF.

The V gene is TRBV6-4, the J gene TRBJ2-3; 7 bases line up with TRBD1. The junction had 2 bases not matched to a gene; V was cut back by 2 bases and J by 3 bases. The CDR3 consists of 14 residues. The germline V gene encodes CDR1 MRHNA and CDR2 SNTAGT. The CDR3 bases are TGTGCCAGCAGTGACAGGGGGCCAACAGATACGCAGTATTTT. Translation: CASSDRGPTDTQYF.

This clone appeared a few times. This chain joins TRBV7-9 and TRBJ1-2, with a tentative D call TRBD1 (6 bases). Germline CDR1 SEHNR, CDR2 FQNEAQ (reference sequence). This CDR3 is 14 amino acids long. The V gene lost 4 bases and the J gene lost 6 bases, with 15 bases spanning the gap. The CDR3 loop reads CASSYGGLTHGYTF. DNA for the CDR3: TGTGCCAGCAGCTATGGGGGGCTGACCCATGGCTACACCTTC.